This TCR beta chain was identified in a study of spatial heterogeneity in lung cancer. Turning to the study itself: Strong correlation was found between tumor-region TCR transcript counts and a T cell module score from matched bulk RNA-seq. Findings of the study overall: The study found that expanded intratumoral alpha and beta TCR counts tracked tumor mutation counts.

The V end was cut by 2 bases, the J end by 0 bases, with 5 bases between. Germline-derived CDR1 and CDR2 are MNHNY and SVGAGI (reference sequence). This CDR3 spans 14 amino acids. This clonotype was counted many times. Its antigen is currently unknown. Time point of the sample: sample taken at primary tumor resection. Samples came from 70 to 80 TRACERx patients with untreated early-stage lung cancer. Without sorting, whole RNA was sequenced from tumor, nontumor lung or frozen PBMC. TCRdb called the 5' RACE reads again in MiXCR, with one record for every CDR3 protein. The sample carries 10,000 to 15,000 distinct CDR3 sequences, over 6.5% recorded once.

This receptor was obtained from a female donor with early-stage non-small cell lung cancer. Sequencing used lung tumor tissue, obtained at surgery. The chain combines TRBV6-6 with TRBJ1-5; the D is unclear. The CDR3 DNA reads TGTGCCAGCAGTTACGTGGATAGCAATCAGCCCCAGCATTTT. Its protein product is CASSYVDSNQPQHF.